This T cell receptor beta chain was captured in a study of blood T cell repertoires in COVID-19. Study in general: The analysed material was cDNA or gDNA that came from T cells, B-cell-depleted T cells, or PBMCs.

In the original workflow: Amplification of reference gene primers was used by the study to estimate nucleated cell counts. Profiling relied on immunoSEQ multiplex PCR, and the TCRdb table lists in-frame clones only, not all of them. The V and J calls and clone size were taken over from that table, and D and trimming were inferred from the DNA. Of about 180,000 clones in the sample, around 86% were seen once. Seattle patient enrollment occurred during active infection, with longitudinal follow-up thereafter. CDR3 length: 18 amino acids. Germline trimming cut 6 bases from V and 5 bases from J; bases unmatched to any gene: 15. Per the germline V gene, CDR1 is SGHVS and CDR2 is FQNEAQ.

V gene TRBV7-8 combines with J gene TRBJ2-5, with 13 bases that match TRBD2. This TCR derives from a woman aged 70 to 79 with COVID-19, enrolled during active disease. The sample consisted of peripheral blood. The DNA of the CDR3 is TGTGCCAGCAGGCCCCTCCCTGGACTAGCGGGAGTAGGGGAGACCCAGTACTTC. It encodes CASRPLPGLAGVGETQYF.